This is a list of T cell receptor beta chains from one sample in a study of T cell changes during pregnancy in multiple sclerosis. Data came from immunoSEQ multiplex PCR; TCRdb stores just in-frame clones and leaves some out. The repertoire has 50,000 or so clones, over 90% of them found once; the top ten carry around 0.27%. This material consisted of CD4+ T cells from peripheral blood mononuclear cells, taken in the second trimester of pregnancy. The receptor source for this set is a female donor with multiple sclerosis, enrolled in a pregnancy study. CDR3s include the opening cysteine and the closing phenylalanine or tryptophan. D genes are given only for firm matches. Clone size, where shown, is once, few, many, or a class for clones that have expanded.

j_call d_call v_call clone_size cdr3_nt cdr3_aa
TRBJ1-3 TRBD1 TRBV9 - TGTGCCAGCAGCGTAGGGACAGGGCCCTCTGGAAACACCATATATTTT CASSVGTGPSGNTIYF
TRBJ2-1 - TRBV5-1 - TGCGCCAGCAGCTTGGGGGGTCAGGTCAGGGATGTTAATGAGCAGTTCTTC CASSLGGQVRDVNEQFF
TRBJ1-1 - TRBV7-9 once TGTGCCAGCAGCTTACAGGAGAACACTGAAGCTTTCTTT CASSLQENTEAFF
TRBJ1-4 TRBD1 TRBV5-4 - TGTGCCAGCAGCTCGAGGGGACAGGGGGCAACTAATGAAAAACTGTTTTTT CASSSRGQGATNEKLFF
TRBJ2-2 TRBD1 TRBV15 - TGTGCCACCAGCAGAGATCTTGGGACAGGGGCCACCGGGGAGCTGTTTTTT CATSRDLGTGATGELFF
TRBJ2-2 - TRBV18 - TGTGCCAGCTCCCCATATGTCCGGGAGCTGTTTTTT CASSPYVRELFF
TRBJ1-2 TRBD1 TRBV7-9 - TGTGCCAGCAGCCCAGACCACAGGGGTAGTGGCTACACCTTC CASSPDHRGSGYTF
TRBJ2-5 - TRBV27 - TGTGCCAGCACACCCACGTCGGCAGGGGAGACCCAGTACTTC CASTPTSAGETQYF
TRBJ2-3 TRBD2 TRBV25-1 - TGTGCCAGCAGTTACGGGGGGTCAGATACGCAGTATTTT CASSYGGSDTQYF
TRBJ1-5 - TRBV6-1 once TGTGCCAGCAGTGTAGACCCCCAGGGCAATCAGCCCCAGCATTTT CASSVDPQGNQPQHF
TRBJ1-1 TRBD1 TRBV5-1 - TGCGCCAGCAGCTTGGAACAGGGGAGGTCTGAAGCTTTCTTT CASSLEQGRSEAFF
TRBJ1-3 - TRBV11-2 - TGTGCCACCTGGGGGGGTTTTTCTGGAAACACCATATATTTT CATWGGFSGNTIYF
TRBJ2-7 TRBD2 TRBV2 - TGTGCCAGCAGTTCTCCGGGGGGGCGCTACGAGCAGTACTTC CASSSPGGRYEQYF
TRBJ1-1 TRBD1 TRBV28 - TGTGCCAGCAGGACAGGGGGAAGGAAAGCTTTCTTT CASRTGGRKAFF
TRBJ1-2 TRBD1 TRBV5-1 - TGCGCCAGCAGCTTGACAGGGGACTATGGCTACACCTTC CASSLTGDYGYTF
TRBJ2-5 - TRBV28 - TGTGCCAGCAGTTTGCGGTTAGGTGGGACCCAGTACTTC CASSLRLGGTQYF
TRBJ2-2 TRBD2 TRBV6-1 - TGTGCCAGCAGTGCCCTAGCGGGGGGGCCAGGCGGGGAGCTGTTTTTT CASSALAGGPGGELFF
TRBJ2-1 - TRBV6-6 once TGTGCCAGCCTTGGACAGAGCTCCTACAATGAGCAGTTCTTC CASLGQSSYNEQFF
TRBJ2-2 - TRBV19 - TGTGCCAGTAGCCCGGGACAAACGAACACCGGGGAGCTGTTTTTT CASSPGQTNTGELFF
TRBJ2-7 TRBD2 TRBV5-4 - TGTGCCAGCAGCTTACAAGCGGGGGGGATCTACGAGCAGTACTTC CASSLQAGGIYEQYF
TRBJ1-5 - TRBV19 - TGTGCCAGTAGTATTATCGGGGTTGGCGTTGGGCCCCAGCATTTT CASSIIGVGVGPQHF
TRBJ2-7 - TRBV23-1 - TGCGCCAGTAGGAGCCACGGTGACGACGAGCAGTACTTC CASRSHGDDEQYF
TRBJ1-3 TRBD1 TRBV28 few TGTGCCACGCCAGACTCCAGGGGGCACACCATATATTTT CATPDSRGHTIYF
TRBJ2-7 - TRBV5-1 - TGCGCCAGCAGCTACGGTCTTTCGGGGAACTACGAGCAGTACTTC CASSYGLSGNYEQYF
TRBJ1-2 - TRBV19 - TGTGCCAGTAGACCGGACAGTTCGAACTATGGCTACACCTTC CASRPDSSNYGYTF
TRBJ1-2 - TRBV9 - TGTGCCAGCAGCGTAGTGCCAGGGGACTATGGCTACACCTTC CASSVVPGDYGYTF
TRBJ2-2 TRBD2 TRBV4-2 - TGTGCCAGCAGCCGGTTGGGACTAGCGGATCACACCGGGGAGCTGTTTTTT CASSRLGLADHTGELFF
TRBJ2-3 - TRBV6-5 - TGTGCCAGCAGTTACTCGGGGCTTACATACACAGATACGCAGTATTTT CASSYSGLTYTDTQYF
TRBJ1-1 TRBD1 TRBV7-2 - TGTGCCAGCAGCTCCCTACTAGGACAGGGAAACACTGAAGCTTTCTTT CASSSLLGQGNTEAFF
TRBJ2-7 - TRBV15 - TGTGCCACCAGCAGAGATCGTGGCAGCGGGTCCGAGCAGTACTTC CATSRDRGSGSEQYF
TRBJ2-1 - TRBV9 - TGTGCCAGCAGTAAGGATCCCAGGGGAGTGAATGAGCAGTTCTTC CASSKDPRGVNEQFF
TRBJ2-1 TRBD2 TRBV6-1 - TGTGCCAGCAGTCCGCTAGCGGGGGAGTACAATGAGCAGTTCTTC CASSPLAGEYNEQFF
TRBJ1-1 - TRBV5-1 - TGCGCCAGCAGCCCCCCGGGACAACAAAACACTGAAGCTTTCTTT CASSPPGQQNTEAFF
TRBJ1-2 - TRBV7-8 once TGTGCCAGCAGCTTACGAGATGGTGGCTACACCTTC CASSLRDGGYTF
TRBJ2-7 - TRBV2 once TGTGCCAGCAGAGTACAGGGAGCCTCCTACGAGCAGTACTTC CASRVQGASYEQYF
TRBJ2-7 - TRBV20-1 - TGCAGTGCTAGTTTACGGGACGAGCAGTACTTC CSASLRDEQYF
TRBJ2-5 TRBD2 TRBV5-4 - TGTGCCAGCAGCCAAAAGACTAGCTCCGAGACCCAGTACTTC CASSQKTSSETQYF
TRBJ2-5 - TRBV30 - TGTGCCTGGACAGGGAGGAGGCAAGAGACCCAGTACTTC CAWTGRRQETQYF
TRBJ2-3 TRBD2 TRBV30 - TGTGCCTGGAGACGGACTAGCGGGGGGGTGACAGATACGCAGTATTTT CAWRRTSGGVTDTQYF
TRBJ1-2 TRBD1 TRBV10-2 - TGCGCCAGCAGTAACGACAGGGCTCTGGATGGCTACACCTTC CASSNDRALDGYTF
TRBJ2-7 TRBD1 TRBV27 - TGTGCCAGCAGCCTACTGACGGGACAGGGGCCCCCCATGAGGTACGAGCAGTACTTC CASSLLTGQGPPMRYEQYF
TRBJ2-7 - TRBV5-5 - TGTGCCAGCAGTCTGAGGGCGCCCTACGAGCAGTACTTC CASSLRAPYEQYF
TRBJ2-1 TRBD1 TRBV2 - TGTGCCAGCAGAAGGGCAGGGGGTCTCTCCTACAATGAGCAGTTCTTC CASRRAGGLSYNEQFF
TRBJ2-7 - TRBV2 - TGTGCCAGCAGGGCGAACAGCTACGAGCAGTACTTC CASRANSYEQYF
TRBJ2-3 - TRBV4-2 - TGTGCCAGCAGGACCAGGGGTAGCACAGATACGCAGTATTTT CASRTRGSTDTQYF
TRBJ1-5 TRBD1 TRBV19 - TGTGCCAGTTCGAGACGGACAGGGGGTTATAGCAATCAGCCCCAGCATTTT CASSRRTGGYSNQPQHF
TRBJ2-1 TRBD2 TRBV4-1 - TGCGCCAGCAGCCAAACGGGACTAGCGGGAGAACTTGGGGAGTTCTTC CASSQTGLAGELGEFF
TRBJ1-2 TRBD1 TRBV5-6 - TGTGCCAGCAGGGACAGGGGTTATGGCTACACCTTC CASRDRGYGYTF
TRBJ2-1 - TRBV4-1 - TGCGCCAGCAGCCAAGGAGGAGCCCGGAGCTCCTACAATGAGCAGTTCTTC CASSQGGARSSYNEQFF
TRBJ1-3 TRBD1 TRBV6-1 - TGTGCCAGCAGCGTTGGGACAGACTCTGGAAACACCATATATTTT CASSVGTDSGNTIYF
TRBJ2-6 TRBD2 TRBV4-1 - TGCGCCAGCAGCCCCCACGGGGGGTCTGGGGCCAACGTCCTGACTTTC CASSPHGGSGANVLTF
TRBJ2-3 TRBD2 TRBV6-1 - TGTGCCGGCCGGACTAGCGGGGGGAGTACAGATACGCAGTATTTT CAGRTSGGSTDTQYF
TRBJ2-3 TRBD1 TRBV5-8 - TGTGCCAGCAGCTTAGACTTGGACAGGAGCACAGATACGCAGTATTTT CASSLDLDRSTDTQYF